This TCR beta chain was identified in a study of response to subunit inactivated influenza vaccine. MiXCR was run by TCRdb on the RT-PCR reads, yielding one entry per CDR3 protein. The sample includes hundreds of thousands of distinct CDR3 sequences, around 11% of them seen just once. Regarding the study as a whole: After each seasonal influenza vaccination, few new T cells are recruited, the authors suggested.

On this clonotype: Its antigen is as yet unknown.

The CDR3 runs to 14 residues. Trimming removed 2 bases at V and 6 bases at J, with 13 bases between. Germline V gives CDR1 MNHEY, CDR2 SVGEGT. This TCR was sampled from a man aged 50 to 60 who received an inactivated influenza vaccine. The sample here was PBMCs from blood, taken on the day of vaccination. This rearrangement joins TRBV6-2 or TRBV6-3 to TRBJ1-2, with no clear D. CDR3 in amino acids: CASSYMRGLDGYTF. In nucleotides, the CDR3 is TGTGCCAGCAGTTACATGCGGGGATTGGATGGCTACACCTTC.